The source of this T cell receptor (beta chain) is a study of blood T cell repertoires in COVID-19. As for the study in general: The study drew acute and convalescent COVID-19 samples from the United States, Italy and Spain.

V shed 5 bases and J shed 4 bases, with 18 bases lying between them. CDR1 and CDR2 from the germline V gene are LNHDA and SQIVND (reference sequence). The CDR3 totals 16 residues. Original processing notes: Counts of nucleated cells, estimated from reference gene primer amplification, were obtained. Measured with immunoSEQ multiplex PCR; TCRdb has only the in-frame clones, and not every one. Clone size and the V and J calls come from that table; the DNA yielded D and trimming. The sample has about 230,000 clones; 86% are singletons. Living in 24 US areas, the participants were between roughly 18 and 89 years of age. Participants reported their clinical history, and cohort assignment relied on those reports.

The chain couples TRBV19 to TRBJ2-1; no firm D call. This TCR was sampled from a woman aged 50 to 65 in a cohort exposed to, infected with or recovered from COVID-19 (not recorded which). The source material was PBMCs or T cells enriched from blood (not recorded which). CDR3 sequence reads: CASSRYDLPGYNEQFF. CDR3 DNA sequence: TGTGCCAGTAGTCGGTATGATCTACCAGGATACAATGAGCAGTTCTTC.